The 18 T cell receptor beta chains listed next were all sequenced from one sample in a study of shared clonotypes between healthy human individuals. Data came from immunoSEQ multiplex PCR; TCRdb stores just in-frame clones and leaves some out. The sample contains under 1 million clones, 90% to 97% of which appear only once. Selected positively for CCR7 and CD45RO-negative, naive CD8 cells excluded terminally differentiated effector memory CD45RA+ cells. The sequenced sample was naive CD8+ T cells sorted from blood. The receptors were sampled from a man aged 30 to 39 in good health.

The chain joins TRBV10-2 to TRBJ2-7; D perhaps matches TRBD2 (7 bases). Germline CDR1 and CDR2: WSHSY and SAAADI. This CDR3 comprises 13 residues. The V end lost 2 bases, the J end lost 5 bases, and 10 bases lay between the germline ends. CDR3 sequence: CASSEGGADEQYF. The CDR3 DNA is TGCGCCAGCAGTGAGGGGGGGGCAGACGAGCAGTACTTC.

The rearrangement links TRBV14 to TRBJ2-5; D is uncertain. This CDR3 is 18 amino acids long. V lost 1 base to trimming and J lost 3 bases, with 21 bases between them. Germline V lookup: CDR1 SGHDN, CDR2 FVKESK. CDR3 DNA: TGTGCCAGCAGCCAAGTGGGGTTCGTGGTGGTTCTAGAAGAGACCCAGTACTTC. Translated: CASSQVGFVVVLEETQYF.

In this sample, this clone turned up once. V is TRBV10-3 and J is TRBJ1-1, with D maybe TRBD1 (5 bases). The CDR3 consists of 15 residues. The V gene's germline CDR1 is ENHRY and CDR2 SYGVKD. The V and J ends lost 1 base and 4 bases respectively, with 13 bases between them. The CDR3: CAISEFSGEGTEAFF. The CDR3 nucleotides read TGTGCCATCAGTGAGTTCTCGGGGGAGGGCACTGAAGCTTTCTTT.

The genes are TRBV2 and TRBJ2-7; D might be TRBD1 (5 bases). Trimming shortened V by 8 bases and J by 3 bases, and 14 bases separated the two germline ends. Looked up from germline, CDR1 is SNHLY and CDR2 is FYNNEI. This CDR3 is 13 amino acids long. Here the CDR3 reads CASGASSYYEQYF. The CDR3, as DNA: TGTGCCAGCGGGGCGTCGAGTTACTACGAGCAGTACTTC.

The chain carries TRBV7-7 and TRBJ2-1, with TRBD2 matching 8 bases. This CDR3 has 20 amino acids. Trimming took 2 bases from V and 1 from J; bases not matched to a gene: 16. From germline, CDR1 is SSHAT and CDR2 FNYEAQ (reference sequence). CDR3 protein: CASSLTRGEVRGGSYNEQFF. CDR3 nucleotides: TGTGCCAGCAGCTTAACGAGAGGCGAGGTTCGGGGGGGGTCCTACAATGAGCAGTTCTTC.

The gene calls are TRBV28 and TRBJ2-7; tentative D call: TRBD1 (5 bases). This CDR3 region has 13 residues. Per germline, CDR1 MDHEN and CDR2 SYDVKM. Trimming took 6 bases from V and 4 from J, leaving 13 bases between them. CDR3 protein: CASSPTDSYEQYF. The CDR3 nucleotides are TGTGCCAGCAGCCCTACCGACAGTTACGAGCAGTACTTC.

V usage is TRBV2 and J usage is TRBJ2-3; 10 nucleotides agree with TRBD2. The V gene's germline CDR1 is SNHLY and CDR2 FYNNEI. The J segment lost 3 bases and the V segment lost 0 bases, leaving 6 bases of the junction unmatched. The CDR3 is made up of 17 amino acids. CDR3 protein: CASSEAGAGGPTDTQYF. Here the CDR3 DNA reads TGTGCCAGCAGTGAAGCGGGAGCGGGAGGGCCGACAGATACGCAGTATTTT.

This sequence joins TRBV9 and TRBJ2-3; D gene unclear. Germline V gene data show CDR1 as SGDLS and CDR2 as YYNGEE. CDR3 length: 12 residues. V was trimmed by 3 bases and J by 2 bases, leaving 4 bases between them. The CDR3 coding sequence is TGTGCCAGCAGCGGGGCCACAGATACGCAGTATTTT. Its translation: CASSGATDTQYF.

In nucleotides, the CDR3 is TGTGCCAGCAGCCACGACAGAACCTACGAGCAGTACTTC. This codes for CASSHDRTYEQYF. The chain carries TRBV14 and TRBJ2-7; D may be TRBD1 (5 bases). The length of the CDR3 is 13 residues. Germline CDR1 reads SGHDN; CDR2 reads FVKESK. Trimming removed 3 bases at V and 2 bases at J, with 8 bases between.

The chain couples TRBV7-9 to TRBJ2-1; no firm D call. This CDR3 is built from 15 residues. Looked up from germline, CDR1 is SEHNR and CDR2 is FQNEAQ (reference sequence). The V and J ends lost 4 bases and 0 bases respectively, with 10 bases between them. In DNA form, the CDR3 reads TGTGCCAGCAGCTCAGTCCCTAGCTCCTACAATGAGCAGTTCTTC. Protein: CASSSVPSSYNEQFF.

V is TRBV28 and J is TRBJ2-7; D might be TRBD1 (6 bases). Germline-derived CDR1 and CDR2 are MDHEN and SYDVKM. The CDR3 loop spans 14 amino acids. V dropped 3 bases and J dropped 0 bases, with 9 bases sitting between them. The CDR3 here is CASSLMGASYEQYF. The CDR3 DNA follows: TGTGCCAGCAGTTTGATGGGGGCCTCCTACGAGCAGTACTTC.

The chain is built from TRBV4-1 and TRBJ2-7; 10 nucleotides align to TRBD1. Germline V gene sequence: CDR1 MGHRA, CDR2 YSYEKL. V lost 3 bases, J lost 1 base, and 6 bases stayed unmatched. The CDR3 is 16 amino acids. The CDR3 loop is CASSQVPGQGSYEQYF. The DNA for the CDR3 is TGCGCCAGCAGCCAGGTCCCGGGACAGGGGTCCTACGAGCAGTACTTC.

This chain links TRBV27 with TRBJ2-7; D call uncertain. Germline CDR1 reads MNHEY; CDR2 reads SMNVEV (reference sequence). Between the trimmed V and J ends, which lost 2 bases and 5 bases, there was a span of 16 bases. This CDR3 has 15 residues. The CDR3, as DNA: TGTGCCAGCAGTTTAGTGAAAGGAGTGTCCGACGAGCAGTACTTC. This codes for CASSLVKGVSDEQYF.

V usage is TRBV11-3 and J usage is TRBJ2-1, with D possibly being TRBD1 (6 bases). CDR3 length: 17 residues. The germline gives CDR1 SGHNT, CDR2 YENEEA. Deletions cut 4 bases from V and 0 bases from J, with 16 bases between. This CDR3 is CASSSSTGLSSYNEQFF. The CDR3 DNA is TGTGCCAGCAGCTCCTCGACAGGTCTGAGCTCCTACAATGAGCAGTTCTTC.

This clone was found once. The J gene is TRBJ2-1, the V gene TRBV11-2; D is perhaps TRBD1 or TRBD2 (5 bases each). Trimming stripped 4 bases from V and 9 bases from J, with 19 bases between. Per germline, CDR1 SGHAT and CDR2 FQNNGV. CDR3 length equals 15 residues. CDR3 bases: TGTGCCAGCAGCTCCAGGGACGGTCTGGCTAGTGAGCAGTTCTTC. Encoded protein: CASSSRDGLASEQFF.

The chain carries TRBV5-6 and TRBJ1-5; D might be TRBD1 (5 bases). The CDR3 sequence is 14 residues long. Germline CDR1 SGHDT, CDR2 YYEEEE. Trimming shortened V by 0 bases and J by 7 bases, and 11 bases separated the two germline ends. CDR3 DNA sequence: TGTGCCAGCAGCTTGGCCGCCGGGGACCAGCCCCAGCATTTT. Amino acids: CASSLAAGDQPQHF.

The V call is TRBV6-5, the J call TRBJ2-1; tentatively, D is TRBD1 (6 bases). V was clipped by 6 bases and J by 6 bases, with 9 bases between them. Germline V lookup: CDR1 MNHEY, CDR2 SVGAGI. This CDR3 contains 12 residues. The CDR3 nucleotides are TGTGCCAGCAGGAAACAGGGCAATGAGCAGTTCTTC. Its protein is CASRKQGNEQFF.

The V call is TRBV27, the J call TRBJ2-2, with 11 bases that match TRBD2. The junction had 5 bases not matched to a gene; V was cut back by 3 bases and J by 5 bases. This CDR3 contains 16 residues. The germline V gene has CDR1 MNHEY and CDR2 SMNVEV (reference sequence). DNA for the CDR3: TGTGCCAGCAGTTTTGCGACTAGCGGGATTACCGGGGAGCTGTTTTTT. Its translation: CASSFATSGITGELFF.